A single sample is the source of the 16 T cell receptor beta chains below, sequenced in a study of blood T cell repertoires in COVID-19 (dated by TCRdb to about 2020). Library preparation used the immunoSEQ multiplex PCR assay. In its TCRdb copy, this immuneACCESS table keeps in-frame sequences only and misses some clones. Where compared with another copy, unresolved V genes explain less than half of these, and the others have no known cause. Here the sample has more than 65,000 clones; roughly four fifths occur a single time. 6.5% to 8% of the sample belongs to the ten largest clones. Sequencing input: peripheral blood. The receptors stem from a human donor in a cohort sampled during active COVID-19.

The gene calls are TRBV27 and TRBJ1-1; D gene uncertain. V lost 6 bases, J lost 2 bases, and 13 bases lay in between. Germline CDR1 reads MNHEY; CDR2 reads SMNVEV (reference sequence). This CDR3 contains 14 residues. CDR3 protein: CASRFHSENTEAFF. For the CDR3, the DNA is TGTGCCAGCAGGTTCCACAGTGAAAACACTGAAGCTTTCTTT.

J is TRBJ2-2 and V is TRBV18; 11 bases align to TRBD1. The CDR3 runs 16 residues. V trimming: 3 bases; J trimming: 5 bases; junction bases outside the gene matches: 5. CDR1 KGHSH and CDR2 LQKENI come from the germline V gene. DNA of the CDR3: TGTGCCAGCTCACCGGGGACAGGGGGAAGAACCGGGGAGCTGTTTTTT. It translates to CASSPGTGGRTGELFF.

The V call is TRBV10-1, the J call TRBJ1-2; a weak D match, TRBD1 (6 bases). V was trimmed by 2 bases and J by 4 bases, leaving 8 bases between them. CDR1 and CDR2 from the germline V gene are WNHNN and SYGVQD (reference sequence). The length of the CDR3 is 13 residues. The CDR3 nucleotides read TGCGCCAGCAGTGAGGGGGGCAGCTATGGCTACACCTTC. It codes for CASSEGGSYGYTF.

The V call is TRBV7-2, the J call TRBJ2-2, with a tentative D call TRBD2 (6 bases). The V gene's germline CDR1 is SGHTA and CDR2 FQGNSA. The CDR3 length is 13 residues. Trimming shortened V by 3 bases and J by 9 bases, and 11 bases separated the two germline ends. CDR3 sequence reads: CASSFVRGRELFF. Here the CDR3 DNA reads TGTGCCAGCAGCTTCGTACGGGGGAGGGAGCTGTTTTTT.

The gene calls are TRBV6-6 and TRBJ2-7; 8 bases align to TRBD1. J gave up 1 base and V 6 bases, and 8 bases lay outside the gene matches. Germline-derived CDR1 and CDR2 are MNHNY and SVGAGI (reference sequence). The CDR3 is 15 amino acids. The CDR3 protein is CASSPSHRGSYEQYF. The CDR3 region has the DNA TGTGCCAGCAGCCCCTCCCACAGGGGGTCCTACGAGCAGTACTTC.

The CDR3 nucleotides read TGTGCCAGCAGTATGGCGGGACAGACACTAGATACGCAGTATTTT. It encodes CASSMAGQTLDTQYF. This rearrangement joins TRBV6-5 to TRBJ2-3; tentative D call: TRBD1 (7 bases). Germline V CDR1 and CDR2: MNHEY, SVGAGI. This CDR3 spans 15 amino acids. The germline V and J ends were trimmed by 5 bases and 5 bases, with 17 bases remaining between them.

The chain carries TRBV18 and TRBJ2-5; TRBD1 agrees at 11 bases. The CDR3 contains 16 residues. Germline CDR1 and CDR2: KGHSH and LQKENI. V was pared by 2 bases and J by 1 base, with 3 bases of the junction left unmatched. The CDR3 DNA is TGTGCCAGCTCACCAGGGACAGGGGGTTCCCAAGAGACCCAGTACTTC. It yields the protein CASSPGTGGSQETQYF.

CDR3 sequence (DNA): TGTGCCAGCAGCTTGGCGGGGGGCGGCAATCAGCCCCAGCATTTT. It is translated as CASSLAGGGNQPQHF. V usage is TRBV5-5 and J usage is TRBJ1-5, with TRBD1 as a possible D gene (6 bases). With 0 bases removed from V and 2 bases from J, the gap between germline ends came to 9 bases. This CDR3 comprises 15 residues. Germline assignment: CDR1 SGHKS and CDR2 YYEKEE (reference sequence). The complete variable domain, with remaining parts taken from reference TRBV5-5 and TRBJ1-5, reads DAGVTQSPTHLIKTRGQQVTLRCSPISGHKSVSWYQQVLGQGPQFIFQYYEKEERGRGNFPDRFSARQFPNYSSELNVNALLLGDSALYLCASSLAGGGNQPQHFGDGTRLSIL.

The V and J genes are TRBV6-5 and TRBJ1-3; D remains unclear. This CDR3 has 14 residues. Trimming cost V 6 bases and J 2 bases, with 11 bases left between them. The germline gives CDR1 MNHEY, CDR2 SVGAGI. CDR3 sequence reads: CASSPVPAGNTIYF. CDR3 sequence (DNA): TGTGCCAGCAGCCCCGTTCCTGCTGGAAACACCATATATTTT.

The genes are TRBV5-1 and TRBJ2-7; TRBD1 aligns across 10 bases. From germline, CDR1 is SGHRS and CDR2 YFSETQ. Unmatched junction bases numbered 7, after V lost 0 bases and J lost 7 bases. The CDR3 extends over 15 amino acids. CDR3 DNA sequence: TGCGCCAGCAGCTTGGAGACAGGGGGCTTACGTGAGCAGTACTTC. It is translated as CASSLETGGLREQYF.

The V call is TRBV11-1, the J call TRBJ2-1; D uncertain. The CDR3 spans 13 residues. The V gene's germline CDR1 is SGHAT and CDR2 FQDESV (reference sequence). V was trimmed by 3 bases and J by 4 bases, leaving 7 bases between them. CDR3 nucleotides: TGTGCCAGCAGCTTTCGGTGGTACAATGAGCAGTTCTTC. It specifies CASSFRWYNEQFF.

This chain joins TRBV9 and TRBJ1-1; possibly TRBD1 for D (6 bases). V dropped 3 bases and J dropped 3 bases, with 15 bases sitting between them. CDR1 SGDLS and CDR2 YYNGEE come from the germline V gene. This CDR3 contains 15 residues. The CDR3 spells CASSGESGAYTEAFF. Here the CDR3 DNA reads TGTGCCAGCAGCGGAGAGTCAGGGGCGTACACTGAAGCTTTCTTT.

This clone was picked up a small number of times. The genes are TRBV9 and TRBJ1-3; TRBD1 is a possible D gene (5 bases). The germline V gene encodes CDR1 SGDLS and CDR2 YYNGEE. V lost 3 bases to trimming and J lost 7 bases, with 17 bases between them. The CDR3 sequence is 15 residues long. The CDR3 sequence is CASSGTQGPGNTIYF. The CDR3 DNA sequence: TGTGCCAGCAGCGGGACGCAGGGCCCCGGGAACACCATATATTTT.

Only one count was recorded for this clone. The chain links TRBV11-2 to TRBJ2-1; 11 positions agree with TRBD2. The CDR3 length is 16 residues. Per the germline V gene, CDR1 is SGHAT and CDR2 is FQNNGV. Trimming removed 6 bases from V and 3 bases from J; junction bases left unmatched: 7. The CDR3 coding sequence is TGTGCCAGCAGACTAGCGGGGGTCCCCGACTACAATGAGCAGTTCTTC. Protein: CASRLAGVPDYNEQFF.

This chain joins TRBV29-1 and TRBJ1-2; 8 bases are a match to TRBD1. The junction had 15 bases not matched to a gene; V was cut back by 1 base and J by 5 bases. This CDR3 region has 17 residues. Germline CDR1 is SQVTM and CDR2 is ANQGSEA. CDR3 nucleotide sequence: TGCAGCGTTGAAGGGAGGTCAGGACAGGGATTTGTTTATGGCTACACCTTC. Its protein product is CSVEGRSGQGFVYGYTF.

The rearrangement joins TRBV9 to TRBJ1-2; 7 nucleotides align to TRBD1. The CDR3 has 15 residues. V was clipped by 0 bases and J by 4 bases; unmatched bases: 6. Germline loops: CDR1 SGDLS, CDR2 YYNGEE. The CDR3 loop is CASSVEVQGTYGYTF. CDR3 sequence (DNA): TGTGCCAGCAGCGTAGAGGTACAGGGGACCTATGGCTACACCTTC.